The rows below give T cell receptor beta chains drawn from one sample of a study of blood T cell repertoires in COVID-19. Profiled with immunoSEQ multiplex PCR; TCRdb holds only in-frame clones, not every one. Here the sample spans approximately 210,000 clones, roughly 84% being singletons. The sequenced sample consisted of peripheral blood. Source of these receptors: a woman aged 80 or older with COVID-19, enrolled during active disease. Both conserved end residues are part of each CDR3.

CASSNIPQGIVDYGYTF,TRBV21-1,17,TRBJ1-2
CASSPPAGGRSDTQYF,TRBV18,16,TRBJ2-3
CASSTGGRGEKLFF,TRBV2,14,TRBJ1-4
CASSLGSRQETQYF,TRBV5-4,14,TRBJ2-5
CAWSPQSVSGNTIYF,TRBV30,15,TRBJ1-3
CASSYLTAEETQYF,TRBV6-2/TRBV6-3,14,TRBJ2-5
CASTRSDTGELFF,TRBV2,13,TRBJ2-2
CASSLKRIGWDIQYF,TRBV7-9,15,TRBJ2-4
CASSRELAGGVTDTQYF,TRBV4-2,17,TRBJ2-3
CASRVGRPLENSPLHF,TRBV2,16,TRBJ1-6
CASSPGQGYGYTF,TRBV4-1,13,TRBJ1-2
CASSLAPGQSQGTLHF,TRBV7-8,16,TRBJ1-6
CASSRLQGNVNSPLHF,TRBV7-2,16,TRBJ1-6
CASSPYRDGGNQPQHF,TRBV28,16,TRBJ1-5
CASSIDGGRNQPQHF,TRBV19,15,TRBJ1-5
CAISESAGAQYEQYF,TRBV10-3,15,TRBJ2-7
CASSVDRMNTGELFF,TRBV19,15,TRBJ2-2
CASSLLDYSRTQYF,TRBV2,14,TRBJ2-5
CASEVDRGAYGYTF,TRBV2,14,TRBJ1-2
CASSVTTGSYGYTF,TRBV9,14,TRBJ1-2
CASSDPGQGVTDTQYF,TRBV6-1,16,TRBJ2-3
CASRDLSGGLGEQFF,TRBV6-5,15,TRBJ2-1
CASSQTGAPGNTIYF,TRBV14,15,TRBJ1-3
CAWTGLAGATDTQYF,TRBV30,15,TRBJ2-3